The 19 T cell receptor beta chains below come from one sample, sequenced in a study of blood T cells in healthy people across ages. For the second PCR, which ran for about 6 to 11 cycles, a sample-barcoded 5' primer and a J-beta primer mix were used. One entry per CDR3 protein, called by TCRdb with MiXCR from the 5' RACE reads. The table lists around 1,600,000 distinct CDR3 sequences, roughly 43% of them singletons. The material sequenced was blood. These receptors were collected from a woman aged 18-35 years in good health.

With regard to this clonotype: The junction does not match germline at one end; this may be a read error. This chain links TRBV20-1 with TRBJ2-3; TRBD2 agrees at 9 bases. Germline CDR1 is DFQATT and CDR2 is SNEGSKA (reference sequence). The CDR3 extends over 14 amino acids. The CDR3 here is CSAISSGERDTQYF. CDR3 sequence (DNA): TGCAGTGCTATATCTAGCGGGGAAAGAGATACACAGTATTTT.

A remark on this clonotype: A much larger clone lies a single base off, so this may be a read error. The chain recombines TRBV3-1 with TRBJ1-2, with TRBD1 as a possible D gene (5 bases). The CDR3 runs 15 residues. Germline assignment: CDR1 LGHDT and CDR2 YNNKEL (reference sequence). V was cut by 1 base and J by 6 bases, with 15 bases left in between. CDR3 sequence reads: CASSQVVEGLDGYTF. The DNA of the CDR3 is TGTGCCAGCAGCCAAGTGGTTGAGGGGCTAGATGGCTACACCTTC. Full variable domain (missing parts from reference TRBV3-1 and TRBJ1-2): DTAVSQTPKYLVTQMGNDKSIKCEQNLGHDTMYWYKQDSKKFLKIMFSYNNKELIINETVPNRFSPKSPDKAHLNLHINSLELGDSAVYFCASSQVVEGLDGYTFGSGTRLTVV.

The J gene is TRBJ1-2, the V gene TRBV21-1; the listed D gene, TRBD1, was not tested against the DNA. TRBV21-1 is a known pseudogene. CDR3 length: 16 residues. Written as DNA, the CDR3 is TGTGCCAGCAGCACCCTACGGACAGGGAGGGTGTATGGCTACACCTTC. It translates to CASSTLRTGRVYGYTF.

This clonotype was detected a few times. This chain links TRBV5-1 with TRBJ2-5; tentatively, D is TRBD1 (5 bases). The CDR3 is made up of 14 amino acids. V dropped 6 bases and J dropped 1 base, with 13 bases sitting between them. CDR1 and CDR2 (germline): SGHRS, YFSETQ. This CDR3 is CASNKDSVQETQYF. The CDR3 DNA reads TGCGCCAGCAATAAAGACAGCGTCCAAGAGACCCAGTACTTC.

The chain recombines TRBV12-3 or TRBV12-4 with TRBJ2-7; weak D call: TRBD1 (6 bases). Deletions cut 6 bases from V and 0 bases from J, with 15 bases between. This CDR3 spans 15 amino acids. For the CDR3, the DNA is TGTGCCAGCAGGGAGAAGGACAGCATCTCCTACGAGCAGTACTTC. It encodes CASREKDSISYEQYF.

V gene TRBV11-1 combines with J gene TRBJ2-1; TRBD2 matches 14 bases. The V segment lost 6 bases and the J segment 8 bases; nucleotides outside the gene matches: 6. Germline V gives CDR1 SGHAT, CDR2 FQDESV (reference sequence). The CDR3 extends over 15 amino acids. The CDR3 reads CASRSGLAGVYEQFF. As DNA, the CDR3 is TGTGCCAGCAGGTCGGGACTAGCGGGAGTCTATGAGCAGTTCTTC.

This clonotype came up a few times. The chain has TRBV7-2 and TRBJ2-1, with TRBD1 identical over 9 bases. The J segment lost 3 bases and the V segment lost 5 bases, leaving 8 bases of the junction unmatched. The length of the CDR3 is 16 residues. In germline, CDR1 is SGHTA, CDR2 FQGNSA. CDR3 DNA: TGTGCCAGCAGCGGCAGCTACAGGGGGCTCTACAATGAGCAGTTCTTC. Translating it yields CASSGSYRGLYNEQFF.

This clonotype was observed a few times. The genes are TRBV7-9 and TRBJ1-1; D is ambiguous. The CDR3 extends over 13 amino acids. The V gene lost 5 bases and the J gene lost 3 bases, with 10 bases spanning the gap. Per the germline V gene, CDR1 is SEHNR and CDR2 is FQNEAQ (reference sequence). The CDR3 spells CASSPTWDTEAFF. Written as DNA, the CDR3 is TGTGCCAGCAGCCCCACATGGGACACTGAAGCTTTCTTT.

The J gene is TRBJ2-7, the V gene TRBV15; possible D gene TRBD2, 5 bases. This CDR3 is 13 amino acids long. CDR1 and CDR2 from the germline V gene are LNHNV and YYDKDF (reference sequence). Trimming took 3 bases from V and 5 from J, leaving 11 bases between them. The CDR3 DNA reads as TGTGCCACCAGCAGTCCCGGGAACCACGAGCAGTACTTC. Its protein is CATSSPGNHEQYF.

Only one count was recorded for this clonotype. CDR3 in amino acids: CASRATSGGPDTQYF. CDR3 coding DNA: TGCGCCAGCAGGGCCACTAGCGGGGGCCCAGATACGCAGTATTTT. The chain is built from TRBV5-1 and TRBJ2-3, with 11 bases aligning to TRBD2. Germline V gene lookup returns CDR1 SGHRS and CDR2 YFSETQ. The length of the CDR3 is 15 residues. The V gene end was trimmed by 5 bases and the J gene end by 4 bases; junction bases not matched to a gene: 6.

This clonotype was seen a handful of times. The chain joins TRBV24-1 to TRBJ2-3; D remains ambiguous. Deletions cut 5 bases from V and 0 bases from J, with 8 bases between. The germline gives CDR1 KGHDR, CDR2 SFDVKD. This CDR3 is 14 amino acids long. The chain's CDR3 is CATSALRSTDTQYF. The CDR3, as DNA: TGTGCCACCAGTGCGTTGCGGAGCACAGATACGCAGTATTTT.

V gene TRBV6-2 or TRBV6-3 combines with J gene TRBJ2-4; tentatively, D is TRBD1 (5 bases). There are 15 residues in the CDR3. Deletions cut 6 bases from V and 5 bases from J, with 17 bases between. Germline V lookup: CDR1 MNHEY, CDR2 SVGEGT. This CDR3 is CASRRPQGGENIQYF. The CDR3 DNA follows: TGTGCCAGCAGGAGACCCCAGGGTGGAGAAAACATTCAGTACTTC.

The chain is built from TRBV12-3 or TRBV12-4 and TRBJ2-1, with D perhaps given as TRBD1 or TRBD2 (6 bases each). The CDR3 has 15 amino acids. Trimming removed 5 bases at V and 0 bases at J, with 11 bases between. In DNA, the CDR3 is TGTGCCAGCAGTATGGGGGGCGGCTCCTACAATGAGCAGTTCTTC. It yields the protein CASSMGGGSYNEQFF.

This clonotype was detected many times. The J gene is TRBJ2-1, the V gene TRBV10-3; 8 bases agree with TRBD2. The V gene's germline CDR1 is ENHRY and CDR2 SYGVKD. The J segment lost 0 bases and the V segment lost 10 bases, leaving 2 bases of the junction unmatched. This CDR3 is 13 amino acids long. The CDR3 region has the DNA TGTGCCAGCACTAGCGGCTCCTACAATGAGCAGTTCTTC. Translation gives CASTSGSYNEQFF.

The J gene is TRBJ2-3, the V gene TRBV7-2; 10 bases align to TRBD2. The germline gives CDR1 SGHTA, CDR2 FQGNSA. V lost 2 bases to trimming and J lost 4 bases; unmatched junction nucleotides: 9. This CDR3 is 17 amino acids long. The CDR3 sequence: CASSLSSGGAIADTQYF. The CDR3 coding sequence is TGTGCCAGCAGCTTATCCAGCGGGGGGGCCATCGCAGATACGCAGTATTTT. Complete variable domain (other parts from reference TRBV7-2 and TRBJ2-3): GAGVSQSPSNKVTEKGKDVELRCDPISGHTALYWYRQSLGQGLEFLIYFQGNSAPDKSGLPSDRFSAERTGGSVSTLTIQRTQQEDSAVYLCASSLSSGGAIADTQYFGPGTRLTVL.

The chain joins TRBV6-6 to TRBJ2-5; the D gene could be TRBD1 or TRBD2 (5 bases each). Trimming took 0 bases from V and 11 from J, leaving 19 bases between them. This CDR3 is built from 15 residues. Germline CDR1 MNHNY, CDR2 SVGAGI (reference sequence). CDR3 loop: CASSYSISLGDEQYF. In DNA, the CDR3 is TGTGCCAGCAGTTACTCGATATCACTGGGGGATGAGCAGTACTTC.

The chain joins TRBV6-5 to TRBJ2-5; 8 nucleotides match TRBD2. The germline gives CDR1 MNHEY, CDR2 SVGAGI. V lost 2 bases and J lost 11; bases outside the gene matches: 19. The CDR3 consists of 17 residues. CDR3: CASSYRTGGWTYNEQYF. The CDR3 bases are TGTGCCAGCAGTTACCGTACGGGAGGGTGGACGTACAATGAGCAGTACTTC.

The CDR3 DNA sequence: TGTGCCAGCAGTCCCCAATTATACGGGGAGCTGTTTTTT. Translating gives CASSPQLYGELFF. The chain couples TRBV6-5 to TRBJ2-2, with D hard to call. This CDR3 spans 13 amino acids. Germline V gives CDR1 MNHEY, CDR2 SVGAGI. The ends were cut back, 5 bases at V and 7 bases at J, with 11 bases in the middle.

The chain couples TRBV27 to TRBJ1-6, with 7 bases fitting TRBD1. The germline V gene encodes CDR1 MNHEY and CDR2 SMNVEV (reference sequence). Trimming took 8 bases from V and 7 from J; bases not matched to a gene: 2. The CDR3 contains 12 residues. The CDR3 DNA follows: TGTGCCAGCGGGACAGAGAATTCACCCCTCCACTTT. Translation gives CASGTENSPLHF.